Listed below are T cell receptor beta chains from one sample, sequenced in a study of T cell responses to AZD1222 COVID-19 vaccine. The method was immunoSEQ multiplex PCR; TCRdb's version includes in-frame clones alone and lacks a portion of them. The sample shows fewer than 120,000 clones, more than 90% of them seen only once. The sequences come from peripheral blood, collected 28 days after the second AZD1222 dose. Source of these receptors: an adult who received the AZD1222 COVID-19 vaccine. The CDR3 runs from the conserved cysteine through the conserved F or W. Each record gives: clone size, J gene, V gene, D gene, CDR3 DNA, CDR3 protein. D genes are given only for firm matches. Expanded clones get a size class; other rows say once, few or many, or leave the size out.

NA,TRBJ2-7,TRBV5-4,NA,TGTGCCAGCAGCTTGTCCAACTACGAGCAGTACTTC,CASSLSNYEQYF
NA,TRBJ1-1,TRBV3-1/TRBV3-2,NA,TGTGCCAGCGGCCCCTGGGACCCTACCCGAGGGCCCCTTCTGAACACTGAAGCTTTCTTT,CASGPWDPTRGPLLNTEAFF
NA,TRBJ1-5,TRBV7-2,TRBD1,TGTGCCAGCAGCCAGGGACAGGGTCCAAGGTCCGAGCATTTT,CASSQGQGPRSEHF
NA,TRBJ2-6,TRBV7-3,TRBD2,TGTGCCAGCAGCTCAAACCGGGGGGGCCTCTTCTCTGGGGCCAACGTCCTGACTTTC,CASSSNRGGLFSGANVLTF
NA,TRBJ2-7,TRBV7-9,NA,TGTGCCATCCCCGGGACGGCTAGGGACGAGCAGTACTTC,CAIPGTARDEQYF
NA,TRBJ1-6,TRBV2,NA,TGTGCCAGCAGTGCCCGGACGAGCTCCTATAATTCACCCCTCCACTTT,CASSARTSSYNSPLHF
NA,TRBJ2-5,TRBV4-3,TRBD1,TGCGCCAGCAGCCGCTTGACAGGGGCGAGTGAGACCCAGTACTTC,CASSRLTGASETQYF
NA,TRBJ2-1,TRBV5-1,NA,TGCGCCAGCAGTGGGACCCCAGAGTCCTACAATGAGCAGTTCTTC,CASSGTPESYNEQFF
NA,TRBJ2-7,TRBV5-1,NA,TGCGCCAGCAGCCCGTTAGACGGCTCCTACGAGCAGTACTTC,CASSPLDGSYEQYF
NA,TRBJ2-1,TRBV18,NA,TGTGCCAGCTCACCCAGCCCAGCCTATAACAATGAGCAGTTCTTC,CASSPSPAYNNEQFF
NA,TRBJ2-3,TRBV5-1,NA,TGCGCCAGCAGCTTGGGTGGCGGGGGCGACACAACGCAGTATTTT,CASSLGGGGDTTQYF
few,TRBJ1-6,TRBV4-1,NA,TGCGCCAGCAGCCATACCCGCTCCTATAATTCACCCCTCCACTTT,CASSHTRSYNSPLHF
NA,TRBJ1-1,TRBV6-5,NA,TGTGCCAGCAGCCGGGTCGTGAGTGGCAGTGAAGCTTTCTTT,CASSRVVSGSEAFF
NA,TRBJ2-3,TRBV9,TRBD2,TGTGCCAGCAGCGCGAGCGGGGGGTCTAATACGCAGTATTTT,CASSASGGSNTQYF
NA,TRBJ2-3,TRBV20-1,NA,TGCAGTGCTAGTCGTAGCGGCGGCACAGATACGCAGTATTTT,CSASRSGGTDTQYF
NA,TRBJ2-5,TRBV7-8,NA,TGTGCCAGCGAGGGCCAAGAGACCCAGTACTTC,CASEGQETQYF
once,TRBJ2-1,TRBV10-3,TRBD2,TGTGCCATCAGTGAATGGGCGGGGGGTTACAATGAGCAGTTCTTC,CAISEWAGGYNEQFF